The present T cell receptor (beta chain) was sequenced within a study of OX40 agonist ivuxolimab in advanced cancers. Sampling times: baseline, cycle 4 day 1, cycle 7 day 1. On this clone: Antigen unknown.

Study-wide findings and caveats: The antigen specificity of the peripheral T cells (those that were expanded) was not determined. CD8+ T cells averaged more expanded clones than CD4+.

Germline lookup yields CDR1 MDHEN and CDR2 SYDVKM. This CDR3 is built from 15 residues. With 6 bases removed from V and 2 bases from J, the gap between germline ends came to 14 bases. The repertoire was sequenced with immunoSEQ multiplex PCR; TCRdb's copy has only in-frame clones and lacks some. The sample lists 70,000 or so clones, about four fifths seen once, with roughly 0.85% in the top ten. This TCR came from an adult with an advanced solid tumor such as melanoma, head and neck, liver or kidney cancer. Sequenced material: CD4+ or CD8+ T cells sorted from blood, taken in a trial of the OX40 agonist ivuxolimab. V and J are TRBV28 and TRBJ1-5, with D unresolved. CDR3 bases: TGTGCCAGCAGCTCCGGATTGAGCGGCAATCAGCCCCAGCATTTT. Its protein is CASSSGLSGNQPQHF.